Presented here are 31 T cell receptor beta chains from one specimen sequenced in a study of identical twins. TCRdb passed the 5' RACE reads through MiXCR, listing each CDR3 protein once. Seen here are fewer than 650,000 distinct CDR3 sequences, just over 7% observed once, and the top ten hold about 1.6%. The data were also submitted as part of a second study, on yellow fever vaccine responses in identical twins.

What was sequenced was PBMCs. The receptors were sampled from a woman between 18 and 30 years old in good health.

The CDR3 region has the DNA TGTGCCAGCAGTTTATCTCGACCTGGCGGGTCATACTCCTACGAGCAGTACTTC. Encoded protein: CASSLSRPGGSYSYEQYF. The chain couples TRBV27 to TRBJ2-7; D might be TRBD2 (5 bases). Per germline, CDR1 MNHEY and CDR2 SMNVEV (reference sequence). The CDR3 totals 18 residues. The V gene lost 0 bases and the J gene lost 0 bases, with 18 bases spanning the gap.

This clonotype was seen a few times. This sequence joins TRBV20-1 and TRBJ2-7, with D unclear. Looked up from germline, CDR1 is DFQATT and CDR2 is SNEGSKA (reference sequence). Trimming took 4 bases from V and 5 from J, leaving 9 bases between them. There are 11 residues in the CDR3. The CDR3 sequence: CSATESNEQYF. CDR3 DNA: TGCAGTGCTACAGAGTCGAACGAGCAGTACTTC.

This clonotype has only a few counts. CDR3 in DNA: TGTGCCAGCAGCCAAGATCTTTGGAGGGGATGGGCTTACAATGAGCAGTTCTTC. Protein: CASSQDLWRGWAYNEQFF. The gene calls are TRBV14 and TRBJ2-1; possibly TRBD2 for D (6 bases). V shed 0 bases and J shed 4 bases, with 19 bases lying between them. Germline V gene sequence: CDR1 SGHDN, CDR2 FVKESK. The CDR3 sequence is 18 residues long.

This clonotype was observed at least ten times. The V gene is TRBV7-7, the J gene TRBJ2-1, with D unresolved. The CDR3 loop spans 15 amino acids. Germline-derived CDR1 and CDR2 are SSHAT and FNYEAQ (reference sequence). Between the trimmed V and J ends, which lost 5 bases and 0 bases, there was a span of 11 bases. CDR3 loop: CASSPLMSSYNEQFF. In DNA, the CDR3 is TGTGCCAGCAGCCCCTTGATGAGCTCCTACAATGAGCAGTTCTTC.

The CDR3 region is CASNLGAFSPLHF. CDR3 nucleotides: TGTGCCAGCAACCTAGGGGCGTTTTCACCCCTCCACTTT. This chain connects TRBV11-2 to TRBJ1-6; D perhaps matches TRBD1 (5 bases). Between the trimmed V and J ends, which lost 7 bases and 9 bases, there was a span of 13 bases. This CDR3 has 13 residues. The V gene's germline CDR1 is SGHAT and CDR2 FQNNGV.

Many counts were recorded for this clonotype. The chain carries TRBV5-6 and TRBJ1-6; 7 positions match TRBD1. Germline loops: CDR1 SGHDT, CDR2 YYEEEE. After removal of 5 bases from V and 6 bases from J, the junction contained 5 bases not matched to a gene. This CDR3 region has 14 residues. Here the CDR3 DNA reads TGTGCCAGCAGTCCCGGGACAGCTAATTCACCCCTCCACTTT. This encodes CASSPGTANSPLHF.

The chain joins TRBV27 to TRBJ2-7; D unresolved. CDR1 and CDR2 (germline): MNHEY, SMNVEV (reference sequence). CDR3 length: 14 amino acids. Trimming took 5 bases from V and 1 from J, leaving 12 bases between them. CDR3 amino acids: CASSPAPSSYEQYV. In DNA form, the CDR3 reads TGTGCCAGCAGTCCGGCACCCTCTTCCTACGAGCAGTACGTC.

This rearrangement joins TRBV7-9 to TRBJ2-5; D is perhaps TRBD2 (6 bases). Germline loops: CDR1 SEHNR, CDR2 FQNEAQ (reference sequence). The length of the CDR3 is 15 residues. V was cut by 1 base and J by 5 bases, with 14 bases left in between. The CDR3 reads CASSLGGDRRETQYF. The CDR3, as DNA: TGTGCCAGCAGCTTAGGCGGGGACCGCCGCGAGACCCAGTACTTC.

At least ten counts were recorded for this clonotype. The chain employs TRBV10-3 and TRBJ2-3; possibly TRBD2 for D (6 bases). CDR3 length equals 15 residues. Germline V gene lookup returns CDR1 ENHRY and CDR2 SYGVKD. V was trimmed by 6 bases and J by 4 bases, leaving 17 bases between them. CDR3 DNA sequence: TGTGCCATCAGCCGGCGGGACGAACATGCAGATACGCAGTATTTT. This translates into CAISRRDEHADTQYF.

There are many counts of this clonotype. The chain has TRBV11-2 and TRBJ2-5; the match to TRBD2 covers 8 bases. Germline-derived CDR1 and CDR2 are SGHAT and FQNNGV. V trimming: 4 bases; J trimming: 5 bases; junction bases outside the gene matches: 12. The CDR3 length is 16 residues. The CDR3 reads CASSSSPSGGGETQYF. CDR3 nucleotide sequence: TGTGCCAGCAGCTCCTCCCCAAGCGGGGGTGGGGAGACCCAGTACTTC. The complete variable domain, with remaining parts taken from reference TRBV11-2 and TRBJ2-5, reads EAGVAQSPRYKIIEKRQSVAFWCNPISGHATLYWYQQILGQGPKLLIQFQNNGVVDDSQLPKDRFSAERLKGVDSTLKIQPAKLEDSAVYLCASSSSPSGGGETQYFGPGTRLLVL.

This clonotype showed up just a few times. The rearrangement uses TRBV5-1 and TRBJ2-2, with TRBD1 identical over 8 bases. J was trimmed by 0 bases and V by 2 bases; bases with no gene match: 6. The germline gives CDR1 SGHRS, CDR2 YFSETQ. CDR3 length: 17 amino acids. This chain's CDR3 is CASSFDPGGANTGELFF. CDR3 DNA sequence: TGCGCCAGCAGCTTCGATCCAGGGGGCGCGAACACCGGGGAGCTGTTTTTT.

The CDR3 DNA sequence: TGCGCCAGCAGCACTGCCCTCAGGGGGGGGACCCAGTACTTC. Amino acids: CASSTALRGGTQYF. The V call is TRBV5-1, the J call TRBJ2-5; D possibly matches TRBD1 or TRBD2 (7 bases each). CDR1 SGHRS and CDR2 YFSETQ come from the germline V gene. Trimming left V 4 bases short and J 7 bases short, with 17 bases between. The CDR3 is 14 residues long.

The table lists this clonotype with a few counts. The chain links TRBV14 to TRBJ2-1; a weak D match, TRBD1 (5 bases). Trimming took off 2 bases at V and 9 bases at J, with 14 bases between the two ends. Germline CDR1 SGHDN, CDR2 FVKESK. CDR3 length: 14 residues. The CDR3 DNA follows: TGTGCCAGCAGCCAATCGGCAGGGTTCGGTGAGCAGTTCTTC. Amino acids: CASSQSAGFGEQFF.

This clonotype was counted ten times or more. This sequence joins TRBV10-3 and TRBJ1-2; D gene ambiguous. V was pared by 2 bases and J by 4 bases, with 8 bases between. The CDR3 is 13 amino acids. Germline lookup yields CDR1 ENHRY and CDR2 SYGVKD. CDR3 sequence: CAISEGRVYGYTF. Written as DNA, the CDR3 is TGTGCCATCAGTGAGGGCAGAGTCTATGGCTACACCTTC.

CDR3 amino acids: CASSTRPGLAGPGEQFF. The DNA of the CDR3 is TGTGCCAGCAGCACCCGGCCGGGACTAGCGGGACCCGGTGAGCAGTTCTTC. The rearrangement joins TRBV7-9 to TRBJ2-1; TRBD2 aligns across 13 bases. Germline CDR1 is SEHNR and CDR2 is FQNEAQ (reference sequence). V lost 5 bases and J lost 9; bases outside the gene matches: 13. This CDR3 is built from 17 residues.

This clonotype was found many times. The J gene is TRBJ2-1, the V gene TRBV12-3 or TRBV12-4; 10 nucleotides align to TRBD2. The CDR3 has 15 residues. The V and J ends lost 1 base and 8 bases, in that order; junction bases with no gene match: 5. The CDR3, as DNA: TGTGCCAGCAGTTTAGGAGCGGGGGGGGTCTATGAGCAGTTCTTC. Translating it yields CASSLGAGGVYEQFF.

This clonotype was recorded many times. The chain joins TRBV5-1 to TRBJ1-1; TRBD1 might be the D (6 bases). Germline CDR1 is SGHRS and CDR2 is YFSETQ. Trimming removed 3 bases at V and 1 base at J, with 13 bases between. The CDR3 spans 15 residues. CDR3 sequence (DNA): TGCGCCAGCAGCTGGGCGGGGGCGGAGAACACTGAAGCTTTCTTT. It translates to CASSWAGAENTEAFF.

This clonotype has a handful of counts. The chain joins TRBV5-1 to TRBJ2-7; 7 bases line up with TRBD1. This CDR3 has 16 residues. The V gene's germline CDR1 is SGHRS and CDR2 YFSETQ. V trimming: 0 bases; J trimming: 0 bases; junction bases outside the gene matches: 6. CDR3 bases: TGCGCCAGCAGCTTGGGAGCGGACAGGAGCTCCTACGAGCAGTACTTC. Its protein is CASSLGADRSSYEQYF. Full variable domain (outside the CDR3, taken from reference TRBV5-1 and TRBJ2-7): KAGVTQTPRYLIKTRGQQVTLSCSPISGHRSVSWYQQTPGQGLQFLFEYFSETQRNKGNFPGRFSGRQFSNSRSEMNVSTLELGDSALYLCASSLGADRSSYEQYFGPGTRLTVT.

V gene TRBV11-2 combines with J gene TRBJ2-1, with 7 bases lining up with TRBD2. The V segment lost 6 bases and the J segment 1 base; nucleotides outside the gene matches: 15. The CDR3 spans 18 residues. Germline CDR1 SGHAT, CDR2 FQNNGV. CDR3 protein: CASRLVGGGPFSYNEQFF. The CDR3 coding sequence is TGTGCCAGCAGACTAGTTGGGGGAGGGCCGTTTTCCTACAATGAGCAGTTCTTC.

In its sample, this clonotype was seen many times. This chain joins TRBV12-3 or TRBV12-4 and TRBJ1-2, with D possibly TRBD1 on 5 matching bases. Trimming left V 3 bases short and J 0 bases short, with 14 bases between. The CDR3 is 16 residues long. The CDR3 DNA follows: TGTGCCAGCAGTTTCACGCGTCAGGGAGCTAACTATGGCTACACCTTC. It translates to CASSFTRQGANYGYTF.

The V and J genes are TRBV20-1 and TRBJ2-1; 8 positions agree with TRBD2. The V and J ends lost 0 bases and 3 bases, in that order; junction bases with no gene match: 7. Germline V gene data show CDR1 as DFQATT and CDR2 as SNEGSKA (reference sequence). CDR3 length: 16 residues. The CDR3 region is CSARDPLAENYNEQFF. The DNA of the CDR3 is TGCAGTGCTAGAGATCCACTAGCGGAAAACTACAATGAGCAGTTCTTC.

This clonotype was observed a handful of times. The chain is built from TRBV24-1 and TRBJ2-5; the D gene is possibly TRBD1 (6 bases). The CDR3 is 15 amino acids. Germline values: CDR1 KGHDR, CDR2 SFDVKD. The V gene lost 5 bases and the J gene lost 3 bases, with 15 bases spanning the gap. CDR3 bases: TGTGCCACCAGTGCTCCCCCCCCAGGGGAAGAGACCCAGTACTTC. Protein: CATSAPPPGEETQYF.

V and J are TRBV4-1 and TRBJ2-5; TRBD2 matches at 9 bases. The V gene end was trimmed by 0 bases and the J gene end by 4 bases; junction bases not matched to a gene: 6. CDR1 is MGHRA, CDR2 YSYEKL, per germline. The CDR3 consists of 16 residues. The CDR3 here is CASSQDRRGGGETQYF. In DNA, the CDR3 is TGCGCCAGCAGCCAAGATCGGCGGGGGGGCGGAGAGACCCAGTACTTC.

Worth noting for this clonotype: A much larger clonotype is one base distant, so this may be a read error. The genes are TRBV12-3 or TRBV12-4 and TRBJ1-5; perhaps TRBD1 as D (5 bases). This CDR3 has 13 residues. In DNA form, the CDR3 reads TGTGCCAGCGGTTTGACAGCCCCGCAGCCCCAGCATTTT. Amino acids: CASGLTAPQPQHF.

The rearrangement joins TRBV28 to TRBJ2-1; 8 positions match TRBD2. Germline loops: CDR1 MDHEN, CDR2 SYDVKM. Losses at the gene ends were 5 bases for V and 5 bases for J; bases not matched to a gene: 8. The CDR3 consists of 15 residues. In DNA form, the CDR3 reads TGTGCCAGCAGTATTTTGACTAGCGAGAACAATGAGCAGTTCTTC. It translates to CASSILTSENNEQFF.

The genes are TRBV4-1 and TRBJ2-3; D is unresolved. V was shortened by 0 bases and J by 3 bases, with 10 bases between the two germline ends. The CDR3 has 15 residues. The germline V gene encodes CDR1 MGHRA and CDR2 YSYEKL. The CDR3 region is CASSQDRSLTDTQYF. For the CDR3, the DNA is TGCGCCAGCAGCCAAGACAGGAGTCTAACAGATACGCAGTATTTT.

A few counts support this clonotype. CDR3 bases: TGCAGTGCTACCCCAACCCAAGGCTACACCTTC. The encoded protein is CSATPTQGYTF. The chain recombines TRBV20-1 with TRBJ1-2; no definite D call. V gave up 4 bases and J gave up 8 bases, with 11 bases separating them. The CDR3 contains 11 residues. Germline-derived CDR1 and CDR2 are DFQATT and SNEGSKA (reference sequence).

This clonotype was observed a handful of times. The chain joins TRBV20-1 to TRBJ2-1; a weak D match, TRBD1 (6 bases). Per the germline V gene, CDR1 is DFQATT and CDR2 is SNEGSKA (reference sequence). The length of the CDR3 is 14 residues. The V end was cut by 6 bases, the J end by 0 bases, with 12 bases between. The chain's CDR3 is CSAAGTSSYNEQFF. DNA for the CDR3: TGCAGTGCGGCCGGGACAAGCTCCTACAATGAGCAGTTCTTC.

This clonotype showed up just a few times. The chain combines TRBV5-1 with TRBJ2-2, with D tentatively TRBD1 or TRBD2 (5 bases each). CDR3 size: 14 residues. Germline CDR1 SGHRS, CDR2 YFSETQ. The germline V and J ends were trimmed by 6 bases and 5 bases, with 14 bases remaining between them. The CDR3 here is CASIWGSGTGELFF. The DNA for the CDR3 is TGCGCCAGCATTTGGGGGAGCGGTACCGGGGAGCTGTTTTTT. Full variable domain (remainder filled in from reference TRBV5-1 and TRBJ2-2): KAGVTQTPRYLIKTRGQQVTLSCSPISGHRSVSWYQQTPGQGLQFLFEYFSETQRNKGNFPGRFSGRQFSNSRSEMNVSTLELGDSALYLCASIWGSGTGELFFGEGSRLTVL.

The chain employs TRBV10-2 and TRBJ1-2; D not resolved. V was pared by 0 bases and J by 2 bases, with 7 bases between. CDR1 is WSHSY, CDR2 SAAADI, per germline. The CDR3 consists of 14 residues. CDR3 sequence reads: CASSESGWNYGYTF. The CDR3, as DNA: TGCGCCAGCAGTGAGTCGGGATGGAACTATGGCTACACCTTC.

The chain recombines TRBV7-9 with TRBJ2-1; 9 nucleotides align to TRBD2. Losses at the gene ends were 2 bases for V and 8 bases for J; bases not matched to a gene: 10. This CDR3 spans 16 amino acids. Per the germline V gene, CDR1 is SEHNR and CDR2 is FQNEAQ (reference sequence). CDR3 sequence (DNA): TGTGCCAGCAGCTTAAAGGTGCGGACTAGCGACGATGAGCAGTTCTTC. Encoded protein: CASSLKVRTSDDEQFF.